The source of this T cell receptor (beta chain) is a study of blood T cell repertoires in COVID-19 (TCRdb year 2020). With respect to the entire study: Samples covering the acute and convalescent phases of COVID-19 were provided by collaborators in the United States, Italy and Spain. The prospective study material was composed of cDNA or gDNA derived from T cells, B-cell-depleted T cells, or PBMCs. The dataset comprised deeply sampled blood TCRbeta repertoires from subjects exposed to, actively infected with, or recovered from COVID-19. A freely available public database, intended as a resource for researchers studying the immune response to SARS-CoV-2, is where the repertoires were released. Samples came from the ongoing ImmuneRACE study (first 160 participants) plus 1,254 subjects from 6 global collaborators. Sample metadata almost always included a de-identified subject ID, COVID-19 status, age in years and sex. HLA class I and class II types, where available, came from metadata supplied by the sample provider rather than from assay-based typing. Study-wide conclusions, independent of this receptor: How much clinical and demographic metadata was included differed by source and by participant, and the metadata was provided uncurated.

One collaborating source in Seattle enrolled patients while the patients were actively infected and followed the patients over time throughout the course of disease. Each collaborating institution followed its own protocols to collect whole blood in K2EDTA tubes. For TCRbeta analysis, collaborator samples were shipped as frozen whole blood, as isolated PBMCs, or as DNA extracted from either sample type. TCRbeta CDR3 regions were amplified from genomic DNA by means of the immunoSEQ Assay, a bias-controlled multiplex PCR. Per the authors' processing: The number of nucleated cells in each sample was estimated by amplification of reference gene primers within the assay. To quantify the absolute abundance of each unique TCRbeta CDR3 rearrangement, sequence reads were collapsed and filtered. For each sample, productive Simpson clonality was calculated as the square root of Simpson's diversity index over productive rearrangements. In its TCRdb copy, this immuneACCESS table keeps in-frame sequences only and misses some clones. Where compared with another copy, unresolved V genes explain less than half of these, and the others have no known cause. That table supplies the V and J calls and clone size; D and trimming were determined from the DNA. Recorded for this sample are a few hundred thousand clones; roughly 91% of them occurred a single time. The top ten clones comprise 1.5% to 2% of the sample.

This clone was detected once. This clone's antigen is unknown. Base qualities are missing; no much larger clone stands one base away. The receptor's source is a woman aged 30 to 39 with COVID-19, enrolled during active disease. The sequencing sample was made of peripheral blood.

At the DNA level, the sequence is TGTGCCAGTAGTTCGGGGACAGGGGGCTTCTACGAGCAGTACTTC. Translated, it reads CASSSGTGGFYEQYF. Recombination joined TRBV19 with TRBJ2-7; 12 central bases correspond to TRBD1. Spanning cysteine to phenylalanine, the CDR3 consists of 15 amino acids. Of the read, only the CDR3 DNA is kept; its 45 bases are in frame from base 1. V is pruned by 5 bases and J by 3 bases, leaving 5 bases of the junction without a gene match. Taken from the germline V gene (reference sequence), the CDR1 and CDR2 loops are LNHDA and SQIVND.